Below are 17 T cell receptor beta chains sequenced from a single sample in a study of technical replicates of blood from several donors (dated by TCRdb to between 2016 and 2019). Library prep was done by the immunoSEQ multiplex PCR assay. The clones in this table, taken by TCRdb from immuneACCESS, are in-frame only. Not every clone is retained; where verified, under half of the shortfall comes from an unresolved V gene, and the cause of the rest is unknown. This sample is represented by tens of thousands of clones; approximately 86% of them were singletons. In total, the top ten clones hold 5.1% of the sample. The sequenced sample was PBMCs. These receptors were obtained from a human donor in good health. Some clones in this sample may be carry-over from other donors' samples.

The DNA of the CDR3 is TGTGCCAGTAGTTTAACCGAGAGAGTGATCTATGGCTACACCTTC. Residues: CASSLTERVIYGYTF. The V call is TRBV19, the J call TRBJ1-2; D ambiguous. The germline V and J ends were trimmed by 5 bases and 4 bases, with 17 bases remaining between them. Germline CDR1 is LNHDA and CDR2 is SQIVND (reference sequence). This CDR3 contains 15 residues. Combining the CDR3 with reference TRBV19 and TRBJ1-2 gives the whole variable domain DGGITQSPKYLFRKEGQNVTLSCEQNLNHDAMYWYRQDPGQGLRLIYYSQIVNDFQKGDIAEGYSVSREKKESFPLTVTSAQKNPTAFYLCASSLTERVIYGYTFGSGTRLTVV.

V gene TRBV6-1 combines with J gene TRBJ1-1; D uncertain. CDR1 and CDR2 from the germline V gene are MNHNS and SASEGT. CDR3 length: 14 residues. The V and J ends lost 1 base and 2 bases respectively, with 8 bases between them. CDR3 DNA sequence: TGTGCCAGCAGTGAAGAGGCAGGCAACACTGAAGCTTTCTTT. Residues: CASSEEAGNTEAFF.

The chain combines TRBV7-2 with TRBJ1-1; perhaps TRBD1 as D (5 bases). Germline CDR1 and CDR2: SGHTA and FQGNSA. The CDR3 runs to 14 residues. V was clipped by 3 bases and J by 3 bases, with 11 bases between them. CDR3 residues: CASSFQGRDTEAFF. CDR3 in DNA: TGTGCCAGCAGCTTTCAGGGAAGGGACACTGAAGCTTTCTTT. The full variable domain, in which reference TRBV7-2 and TRBJ1-1 provide the parts outside the CDR3, is GAGVSQSPSNKVTEKGKDVELRCDPISGHTALYWYRQSLGQGLEFLIYFQGNSAPDKSGLPSDRFSAERTGGSVSTLTIQRTQQEDSAVYLCASSFQGRDTEAFFGQGTRLTVV.

V is TRBV10-1 and J is TRBJ1-1; 8 nucleotides agree with TRBD1. The J segment lost 2 bases and the V segment lost 10 bases, leaving 9 bases of the junction unmatched. The CDR3 extends over 14 amino acids. CDR1 and CDR2 (germline): WNHNN, SYGVQD (reference sequence). The CDR3 reads CATMVQGANTEAFF. CDR3 bases: TGCGCCACCATGGTCCAGGGGGCTAACACTGAAGCTTTCTTT.

This sequence joins TRBV15 and TRBJ2-1, with no clear D. Germline V gene data show CDR1 as LNHNV and CDR2 as YYDKDF (reference sequence). The CDR3 contains 13 residues. V was clipped by 5 bases and J by 5 bases, with 10 bases between them. DNA for the CDR3: TGTGCCACCAGCTTCCGACTTAACAATGAGCAGTTCTTC. Amino acid sequence: CATSFRLNNEQFF.

The genes are TRBV7-2 and TRBJ2-1; TRBD2 matches 8 bases. V lost 4 bases to trimming and J lost 8 bases; unmatched junction nucleotides: 10. Germline CDR1 reads SGHTA; CDR2 reads FQGNSA. The length of the CDR3 is 15 residues. The CDR3 coding sequence is TGTGCCAGCAGCTCTACCGGGACTAGTTATTATGAGCAGTTCTTC. Translating it yields CASSSTGTSYYEQFF.

CDR3 sequence (DNA): TGCGCCAGCAGCTTGGTAGGGGGCGGAAACACCATATATTTT. This sequence encodes CASSLVGGGNTIYF. The gene calls are TRBV5-1 and TRBJ1-3, with 7 bases lining up with TRBD1. Trimming took 0 bases from V and 4 from J; bases not matched to a gene: 1. Germline CDR1 is SGHRS and CDR2 is YFSETQ. The CDR3 is made up of 14 amino acids.

The chain employs TRBV7-2 and TRBJ1-6; 11 nucleotides match TRBD1. The trim removed 6 bases at V and 8 bases at J, leaving 3 bases unmatched. The CDR3 is 14 amino acids. Germline CDR1 and CDR2: SGHTA and FQGNSA. The CDR3 sequence is CASRRDRGDSPLHF. The CDR3 DNA follows: TGTGCCAGCAGACGGGACAGGGGGGATTCACCCCTCCACTTT.

The gene calls are TRBV5-6 and TRBJ1-2; possibly TRBD1 for D (6 bases). CDR1 is SGHDT and CDR2 is YYEEEE in the germline V gene. V lost 4 bases and J lost 2, with 18 bases in between. CDR3 length equals 16 residues. The CDR3 nucleotides are TGTGCCAGCAGCCATACCGGGCGGCAGGGGAACTATGGCTACACCTTC. Its translation is CASSHTGRQGNYGYTF.

Only a few counts were recorded for this clone. The chain is built from TRBV7-3 and TRBJ2-2; a weak D match, TRBD1 (5 bases). The germline CDR1 and CDR2 sequences are SGHTA and FQGTGA. V lost 6 bases and J 7 bases, leaving 18 bases between the germline ends. This CDR3 has 15 residues. CDR3 sequence reads: CASRSPGRDVGELFF. In DNA form, the CDR3 reads TGTGCCAGCAGATCGCCGGGCAGGGATGTCGGGGAGCTGTTTTTT.

This chain joins TRBV4-2 and TRBJ1-1, with D unclear. V was clipped by 0 bases and J by 5 bases, with 7 bases between them. Germline V gene data show CDR1 as LGHNA and CDR2 as YNFKEQ. The CDR3 is 13 residues long. The CDR3 coding sequence is TGTGCCAGCAGCCAAGATCGGAGGACTGAAGCTTTCTTT. It is translated as CASSQDRRTEAFF.

V is TRBV30 and J is TRBJ1-1, with 8 bases identical to TRBD1. Germline V CDR1 and CDR2: GTSNPN, SVGIG (reference sequence). Trimming at V came to 2 bases and at J to 1 base, leaving 6 bases not matched to a gene. This CDR3 is 15 amino acids long. CDR3 sequence reads: CAWSFLGQANTEAFF. Written as DNA, the CDR3 is TGTGCCTGGAGTTTCCTGGGACAGGCGAACACTGAAGCTTTCTTT. Supplemented by reference TRBV30 and TRBJ1-1, the full variable domain reads SQTIHQWPATLVQPVGSPLSLECTVEGTSNPNLYWYRQAAGRGLQLLFYSVGIGQISSEVPQNLSASRPQDRQFILSSKKLLLSDSGFYLCAWSFLGQANTEAFFGQGTRLTVV.

This chain connects TRBV9 to TRBJ2-5, with D possibly being TRBD1 (6 bases). Trimming removed 3 bases at V and 5 bases at J, with 17 bases between. CDR3 size: 15 residues. The germline V gene encodes CDR1 SGDLS and CDR2 YYNGEE. The CDR3 sequence: CASSASGTSGETQYF. CDR3 DNA: TGTGCCAGCAGCGCCTCCGGGACATCCGGGGAGACCCAGTACTTC.

The J gene is TRBJ2-6, the V gene TRBV18; D is possibly TRBD2 (6 bases). Per the germline V gene, CDR1 is KGHSH and CDR2 is LQKENI. V lost 8 bases, J lost 3 bases, and 20 bases lay in between. The CDR3 sequence is 17 residues long. The CDR3: CASRREQLADGANVLTF. The CDR3 coding sequence is TGTGCCAGCCGCCGGGAGCAACTCGCGGATGGGGCCAACGTCCTGACTTTC. Using reference TRBV18 and TRBJ2-6 for the parts outside the CDR3, the full variable domain is NAGVMQNPRHLVRRRGQEARLRCSPMKGHSHVYWYRQLPEEGLKFMVYLQKENIIDESGMPKERFSAEFPKEGPSILRIQQVVRGDSAAYFCASRREQLADGANVLTFGAGSRLTVL.

This clone was found a few times. V gene TRBV5-1 combines with J gene TRBJ2-1; tentatively, D is TRBD2 (7 bases). The V and J ends lost 2 bases and 7 bases respectively, with 16 bases between them. This CDR3 region has 15 residues. CDR1 SGHRS and CDR2 YFSETQ come from the germline V gene. CDR3 region: CASSFGGQSTNEQFF. DNA for the CDR3: TGCGCCAGCAGCTTCGGGGGGCAGTCTACTAATGAGCAGTTCTTC.

The rearrangement joins TRBV6-1 to TRBJ1-2; 12 positions match TRBD1. The germline gives CDR1 MNHNS, CDR2 SASEGT. The V gene end was trimmed by 3 bases and the J gene end by 8 bases; junction bases not matched to a gene: 10. This CDR3 has 16 amino acids. The CDR3 bases are TGTGCCAGCAGTGACTACCCGGGACAGGGGGCGCGAGGCTACACCTTC. It translates to CASSDYPGQGARGYTF.

This chain connects TRBV27 to TRBJ1-2; 10 positions match TRBD1. J gave up 7 bases and V 4 bases, and 3 bases lay outside the gene matches. This CDR3 is 13 amino acids long. The germline gives CDR1 MNHEY, CDR2 SMNVEV (reference sequence). CDR3 coding DNA: TGTGCCAGCAGTTCGACAGGGGGCCTTGGCTACACCTTC. It yields the protein CASSSTGGLGYTF.